This paragraph reports one TCR beta chain. Its antigen is still unknown. The source of the sample is a study of cytomegalovirus exposure and HLA in healthy donors. At the level of the study: Unique TCRs numbering approximately 80 million, obtained from HLA-typed donors, made up an early data release. Study-level points and caveats: Cytomegalovirus association was listed for 150 or so TCR beta chains. Further analysis, carried out later, found HLA-associated TCR beta chains more clonally expanded than equally common other chains. Later work found that TCR association rates differed between HLA loci; DRB1 had the most and HLA-C the fewest.

CDR3 length equals 13 residues. Germline-derived CDR1 and CDR2 are SGHNT and YYREEE (reference sequence). V gave up 4 bases and J gave up 7 bases, with 15 bases separating them. 13 Jbeta primers and 60 Vbeta primers were used for the PCR. Sequencing used immunoSEQ multiplex PCR; TCRdb keeps in-frame clones, though not all of them. Among 110,000 to 150,000 clones listed, approximately 78% were seen once. This sequence originates from a woman aged 18-30 years in good health and CMV-seropositive. The sample comprised PBMCs. The chain has TRBV5-4 and TRBJ2-7; D is unresolved. CDR3 bases: TGTGCCAGCAGCATGACGGGTAGCTGGGAGCAGTACTTC. Amino acids: CASSMTGSWEQYF.